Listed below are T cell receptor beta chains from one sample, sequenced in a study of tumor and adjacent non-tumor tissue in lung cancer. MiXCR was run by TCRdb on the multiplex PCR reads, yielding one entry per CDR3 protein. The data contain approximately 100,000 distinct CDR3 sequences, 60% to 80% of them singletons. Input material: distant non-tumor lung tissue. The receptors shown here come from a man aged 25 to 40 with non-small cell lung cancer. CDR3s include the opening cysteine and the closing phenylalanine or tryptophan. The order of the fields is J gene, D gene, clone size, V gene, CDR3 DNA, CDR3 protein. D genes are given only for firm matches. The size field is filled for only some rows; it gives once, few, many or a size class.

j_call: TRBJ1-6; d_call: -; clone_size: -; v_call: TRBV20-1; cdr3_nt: TGCAGTGCTAGTGGGGGACATGGACGATCACCCCTCCACTTT; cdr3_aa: CSASGGHGRSPLHF
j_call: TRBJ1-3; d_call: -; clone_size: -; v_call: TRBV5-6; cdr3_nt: TGTGCCAGTACCCTGGGGGACACCTCTGGAAACACCAAATATTTT; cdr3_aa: CASTLGDTSGNTKYF
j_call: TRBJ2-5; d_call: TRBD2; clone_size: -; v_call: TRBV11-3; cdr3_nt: TGTGCCAGCGGCTTGGGAGCGGGAGGGCAAGAGGCCCTGTACTTC; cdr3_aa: CASGLGAGGQEALYF
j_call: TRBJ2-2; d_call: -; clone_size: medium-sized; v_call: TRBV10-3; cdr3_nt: TGTGCCATCAGGACGGTCAACACCGGGGAGCTGTTTTTT; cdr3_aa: CAIRTVNTGELFF
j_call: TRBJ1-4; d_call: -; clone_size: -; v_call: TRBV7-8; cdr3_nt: TGTGCCAGCAGCCGACAGCGTTCTAATGGAAAACTGTTTTTT; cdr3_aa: CASSRQRSNGKLFF
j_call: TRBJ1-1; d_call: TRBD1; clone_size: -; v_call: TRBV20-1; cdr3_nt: TGCAATGCTAGACCCAGGGGGATGAACACTGAAGCTTTCTTT; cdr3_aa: CNARPRGMNTEAFF
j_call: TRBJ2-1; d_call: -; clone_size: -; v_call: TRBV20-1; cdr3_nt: TGCAGTGCTAGACCTTGGAGGGATTACAGTGAGCAATTCTTC; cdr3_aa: CSARPWRDYSEQFF
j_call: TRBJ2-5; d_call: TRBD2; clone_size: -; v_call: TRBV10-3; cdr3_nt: TGCGCCACCACTAGCGATTCTCAAGAGACCCAGTACTTC; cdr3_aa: CATTSDSQETQYF
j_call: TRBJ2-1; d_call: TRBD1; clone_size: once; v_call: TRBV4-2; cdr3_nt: TGTGCCAGCACCCAGGGACAGGGACCCTACAATGAGCAGATCTTC; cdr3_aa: CASTQGQGPYNEQIF
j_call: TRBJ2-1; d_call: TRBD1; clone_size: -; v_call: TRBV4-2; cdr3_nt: TGTGCCAGCAGACCCGTTCCGGGACAGGCGGACGAGCAGTTCTTC; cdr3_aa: CASRPVPGQADEQFF
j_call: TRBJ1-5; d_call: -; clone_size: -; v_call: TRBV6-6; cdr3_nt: TGTGCCAGAATTCCGGGGCATCGGAATCAGCCCCAGCATTTT; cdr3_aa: CARIPGHRNQPQHF
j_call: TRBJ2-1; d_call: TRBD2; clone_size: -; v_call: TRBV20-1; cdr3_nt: TGCAGTACTAGAGAACCCCCGGGACTAAATTACAATGAGCAGTTCTTC; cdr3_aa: CSTREPPGLNYNEQFF
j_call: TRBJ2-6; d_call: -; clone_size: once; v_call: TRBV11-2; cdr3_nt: TGTGCCAGCAGCACATGGGGTAGCGGTCCCGGGTCTGGGACCAACGTCCTGACTTTC; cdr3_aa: CASSTWGSGPGSGTNVLTF
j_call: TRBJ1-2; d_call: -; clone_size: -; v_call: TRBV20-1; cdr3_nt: TGCAGTACTCCGGGCCTCAGGGGCTACACCTTC; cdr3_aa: CSTPGLRGYTF
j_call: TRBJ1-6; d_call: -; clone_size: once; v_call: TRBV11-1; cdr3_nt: TGTGCCAGCAGCTTGGGGTTTGCAGGGAACGATTCACCCATCCACTTT; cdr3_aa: CASSLGFAGNDSPIHF
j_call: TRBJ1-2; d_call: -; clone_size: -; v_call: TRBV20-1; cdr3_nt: TGCAGTGCTTATGCGGTTCCAGGCCCGAACTATGGCTACACATTC; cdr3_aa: CSAYAVPGPNYGYTF
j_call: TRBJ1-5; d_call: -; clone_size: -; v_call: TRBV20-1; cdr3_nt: TGCAATGCTAATGACAACGGGGCCCAGCATTTT; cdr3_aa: CNANDNGAQHF
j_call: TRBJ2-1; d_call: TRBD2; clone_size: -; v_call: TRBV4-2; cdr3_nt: TGTGCCAGCAGGCAATTAGCGGGGGGGCGATACAATGTGCAGTTCTTC; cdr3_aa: CASRQLAGGRYNVQFF
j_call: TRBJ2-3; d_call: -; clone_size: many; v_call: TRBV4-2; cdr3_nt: TGTGCCAGCAGCCAAGATCAAAGAGATACGCAGTATTTT; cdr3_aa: CASSQDQRDTQYF
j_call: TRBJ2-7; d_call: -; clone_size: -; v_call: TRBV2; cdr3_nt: TGTGCCAGCAGTGATAGGGACATCAACGAGCAGTACTTC; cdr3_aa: CASSDRDINEQYF
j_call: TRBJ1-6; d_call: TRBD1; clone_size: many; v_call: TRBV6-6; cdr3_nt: TGTGCCAGCAGTTTGCCGGACAGGGGGTCACCCCTCCACTTT; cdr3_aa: CASSLPDRGSPLHF
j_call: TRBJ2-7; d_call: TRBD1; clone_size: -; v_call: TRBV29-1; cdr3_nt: TGCGGCGCTGGACAGGATGTATACGAGCAGTACTTC; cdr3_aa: CGAGQDVYEQYF
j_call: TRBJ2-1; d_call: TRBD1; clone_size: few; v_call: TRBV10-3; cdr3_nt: TGTGCCATCAGTGACTGGACAGGGGTCAATGAGCAGTTCTTC; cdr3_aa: CAISDWTGVNEQFF
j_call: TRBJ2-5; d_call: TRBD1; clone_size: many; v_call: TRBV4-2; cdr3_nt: TGTGCCAGCAGCAAGACTCGGGACAGTCAAGAGACCCAGTACTTC; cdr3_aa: CASSKTRDSQETQYF
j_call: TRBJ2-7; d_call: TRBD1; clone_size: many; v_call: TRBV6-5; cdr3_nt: TGTGCCAGCAGTTACTCCGGGACAGGGAACTACGAGCAGTACTTC; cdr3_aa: CASSYSGTGNYEQYF
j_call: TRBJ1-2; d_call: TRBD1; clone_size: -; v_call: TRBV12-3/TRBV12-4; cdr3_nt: TGTGCCAGAAGTTTATCTAGGGACAGGGCTTATGGCTACACCTTC; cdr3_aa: CARSLSRDRAYGYTF
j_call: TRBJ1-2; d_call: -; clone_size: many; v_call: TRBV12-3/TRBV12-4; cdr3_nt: TGTGCCAGCAGTTCCATCACTGGCCCCTATGGCTACACCTTC; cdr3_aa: CASSSITGPYGYTF